This entry lists 21 T cell receptor beta chains sequenced from one sample in a study of regulatory T cells in long-lasting Graves disease (dated by TCRdb to 2020 to 2022). This sample's time point label indicates: newly diagnosed GD, antithyroid drugs for less than 3 months. RNA was extracted from PBMCs in TRIzol for both TCR sequencing and RNA sequencing. Receptor libraries were prepared by multiplex PCR. The reads were generated on an Illumina HiSeq 4000. TCR beta libraries were built with iRepertoire HTBI primers and Arm-PCR amplification of CDR3 regions. Using fastp at Q25 and MiXCR, TCRdb reprocessed the public reads and kept productive beta chains. A single entry per CDR3 protein holds the most common genes and DNA from its merged rows. The sample table contains hundreds of thousands of distinct CDR3 sequences; only one count was recorded for 15% to 20% of them. The ten top clones hold around 18% of the sample.

The same sample was also used in a study of T cells in Graves' hyperthyroidism and ophthalmopathy.

The sequenced sample was peripheral blood mononuclear cells (PBMCs), obtained at new diagnosis, from a patient treated with antithyroid drugs. These receptors came from a woman aged 30 to 39 with Graves disease. Donor details come from another sample of the same person, matched by shared clones.

The genes are TRBV6-2 or TRBV6-3 and TRBJ2-4; tentative D call: TRBD2 (5 bases). This CDR3 spans 16 amino acids. Germline values: CDR1 MNHEY, CDR2 SVGEGT. Trimming cost V 5 bases and J 1 base, with 15 bases left between them. The CDR3: CASSGRRVWAKNIQYF. CDR3 in DNA: TGTGCCAGCAGTGGACGGCGGGTCTGGGCCAAAAACATTCAGTACTTC.

This clonotype was counted at least ten times. V is TRBV28 and J is TRBJ2-7; no reliable D call. The CDR3 length is 14 residues. Trimming removed 7 bases at V and 2 bases at J, with 15 bases between. The germline V gene has CDR1 MDHEN and CDR2 SYDVKM. The CDR3 loop reads CASKFNWNTYEQYF. CDR3 nucleotide sequence: TGTGCCAGCAAGTTTAACTGGAACACCTACGAGCAGTACTTC.

This clonotype was counted ten times or more. The chain has TRBV7-3 and TRBJ2-3; TRBD2 matches at 10 bases. Germline V gene lookup returns CDR1 SGHTA and CDR2 FQGTGA. Germline trimming cut 0 bases from V and 6 bases from J; bases unmatched to any gene: 6. The CDR3 covers 16 residues. The CDR3 spells CASSLTKAGGPDTQYF. DNA for the CDR3: TGTGCCAGCAGCTTAACGAAAGCGGGAGGGCCTGATACGCAGTATTTT. Variable domain in full (rest from reference TRBV7-3 and TRBJ2-3): GAGVSQTPSNKVTEKGKYVELRCDPISGHTALYWYRQSLGQGPEFLIYFQGTGAADDSGLPNDRFFAVRPEGSVSTLKIQRTERGDSAVYLCASSLTKAGGPDTQYFGPGTRLTVL.

This clonotype was detected ten times or more. V usage is TRBV28 and J usage is TRBJ1-6, with 8 positions matching TRBD1. This CDR3 contains 16 residues. The V and J ends lost 2 bases and 11 bases, in that order; junction bases with no gene match: 11. Germline V gene data show CDR1 as MDHEN and CDR2 as SYDVKM. The CDR3 region is CASSLSPDRVWTPLHF. Here the CDR3 DNA reads TGTGCCAGCAGTTTAAGTCCGGACAGGGTATGGACACCCCTCCACTTT.

This clonotype was counted between two and nine times. The rearrangement uses TRBV12-3 or TRBV12-4 and TRBJ1-2; TRBD1 aligns across 9 bases. V trimming: 5 bases; J trimming: 5 bases; junction bases outside the gene matches: 9. This CDR3 is 15 amino acids long. The CDR3 bases are TGTGCCAGCAGTCCCAGACAGGGGGATAGATATGGCTACACCTTC. Translated: CASSPRQGDRYGYTF.

This clonotype was counted only a few times. The chain joins TRBV11-2 to TRBJ1-2, with 10 bases that match TRBD1. The CDR3 sequence is 16 residues long. J lost 2 bases, V lost 5 bases, and 8 bases had no gene match. Looked up from germline, CDR1 is SGHAT and CDR2 is FQNNGV. Here the CDR3 DNA reads TGTGCCAGCAGCGGCCCGGGACAGGGGATCAACTATGGCTACACCTTC. Translated: CASSGPGQGINYGYTF.

The sample holds many counts of this clonotype. The rearrangement joins TRBV5-1 to TRBJ2-7, with 11 bases identical to TRBD2. Germline V gene lookup returns CDR1 SGHRS and CDR2 YFSETQ. The V gene end was trimmed by 4 bases and the J gene end by 4 bases; junction bases not matched to a gene: 10. The CDR3 contains 16 residues. Written as DNA, the CDR3 is TGCGCCAGCAGCGAGAAGACTAGCGGGATCTCTTACGAGCAGTACTTC. Translated, it gives CASSEKTSGISYEQYF.

The sample holds many counts of this clonotype. In nucleotides, the CDR3 is TGTGCCAGCAGTTTTGTTTTGGAGACCCAGTACTTC. It yields the protein CASSFVLETQYF. The chain couples TRBV28 to TRBJ2-5; D gene ambiguous. Trimming stripped 3 bases from V and 5 bases from J, with 7 bases between. CDR1 and CDR2 from the germline V gene are MDHEN and SYDVKM. The CDR3 is made up of 12 amino acids.

The table lists this clonotype with many counts. The genes are TRBV6-1 and TRBJ2-7; D is perhaps TRBD2 (6 bases). This CDR3 region has 16 residues. Trimming pared 5 bases from V and 2 bases from J, leaving 19 bases between. Germline V lookup: CDR1 MNHNS, CDR2 SASEGT. The CDR3 loop reads CASSQPGTGLTYEQYF. CDR3 DNA: TGTGCCAGCAGTCAACCTGGGACTGGGCTAACCTACGAGCAGTACTTC.

The sample holds many counts of this clonotype. The rearrangement joins TRBV12-3 or TRBV12-4 to TRBJ1-6; 7 positions agree with TRBD1. The length of the CDR3 is 14 residues. The V gene end was trimmed by 3 bases and the J gene end by 9 bases; junction bases not matched to a gene: 5. Here the CDR3 reads CASSLGTVASPLHF. The CDR3 DNA is TGTGCCAGCAGTTTGGGGACAGTTGCTTCACCCCTCCACTTT.

This sequence joins TRBV20-1 and TRBJ2-3; 9 positions agree with TRBD2. The CDR3 is made up of 15 amino acids. V trimming: 3 bases; J trimming: 6 bases; junction bases outside the gene matches: 10. CDR1 is DFQATT, CDR2 SNEGSKA, per germline (reference sequence). CDR3 in amino acids: CSASPTSGNADTQYF. The DNA for the CDR3 is TGCAGTGCTAGCCCGACTAGCGGCAACGCGGATACGCAGTATTTT.

CDR3: CASSSVGGRRSGANVLTF. As DNA, the CDR3 is TGTGCCAGCAGTTCGGTCGGGGGGCGCCGCTCTGGGGCCAACGTCCTGACTTTC. This chain connects TRBV28 to TRBJ2-6, with a tentative D call TRBD2 (7 bases). The ends were cut back, 4 bases at V and 0 bases at J, with 16 bases in the middle. The CDR3 has 18 amino acids. The germline gives CDR1 MDHEN, CDR2 SYDVKM.

In its sample, this clonotype was seen many times. The V call is TRBV6-5, the J call TRBJ1-4; 9 bases match TRBD1. The germline V gene encodes CDR1 MNHEY and CDR2 SVGAGI. CDR3 size: 15 residues. V dropped 4 bases and J dropped 4; count of bases not matched to a gene: 4. CDR3 protein: CASSSRQGVNEKLFF. DNA of the CDR3: TGTGCCAGCAGTTCAAGACAGGGGGTTAATGAAAAACTGTTTTTT.

The chain is built from TRBV7-2 and TRBJ2-1; the D gene is possibly TRBD2 (5 bases). This CDR3 contains 17 residues. Trimming removed 3 bases at V and 8 bases at J, with 23 bases between. Germline assignment: CDR1 SGHTA and CDR2 FQGNSA. The CDR3 loop is CASSFNGVSERAYEQFF. The CDR3 DNA is TGTGCCAGCAGCTTCAATGGGGTTAGCGAGAGGGCCTATGAGCAGTTCTTC.

This clonotype was observed a handful of times. Written as DNA, the CDR3 is TGTGCCAGCAGCCAACAAAAGGACAGGCTGAACACTGAAGCTTTCTTT. Its protein product is CASSQQKDRLNTEAFF. The chain has TRBV7-2 and TRBJ1-1; 7 nucleotides align to TRBD1. V was pared by 5 bases and J by 0 bases, with 9 bases of the junction left unmatched. The germline gives CDR1 SGHTA, CDR2 FQGNSA. The CDR3 sequence is 16 residues long. Based on the CDR3 plus reference TRBV7-2 and TRBJ1-1, the full variable domain is GAGVSQSPSNKVTEKGKDVELRCDPISGHTALYWYRQSLGQGLEFLIYFQGNSAPDKSGLPSDRFSAERTGGSVSTLTIQRTQQEDSAVYLCASSQQKDRLNTEAFFGQGTRLTVV.

This clonotype has only a few counts. J is TRBJ2-1 and V is TRBV24-1; D could derive from TRBD1 or TRBD2 (6 bases each). This CDR3 spans 14 amino acids. CDR1 and CDR2 (germline): KGHDR, SFDVKD. V gave up 3 bases and J gave up 8 bases, with 13 bases separating them. CDR3 bases: TGTGCCACCAGTGATCCCGGGGGCGGTTATGAGCAGTTCTTC. Its translation: CATSDPGGGYEQFF.

The rearrangement links TRBV27 to TRBJ1-2; no clear D gene. V lost 6 bases, J lost 5 bases, and 22 bases lay in between. CDR3 length: 16 amino acids. Germline CDR1 is MNHEY and CDR2 is SMNVEV (reference sequence). The CDR3 DNA is TGTGCCAGCAGCTCTTGGGGTCCCATGGGTTGGTATGGCTACACCTTC. It translates to CASSSWGPMGWYGYTF.

This clonotype was counted between two and nine times. The J gene is TRBJ2-5, the V gene TRBV6-2 or TRBV6-3, with 10 bases matching TRBD2. There are 18 residues in the CDR3. Germline CDR1 and CDR2: MNHEY and SVGEGT. The trim removed 6 bases at V and 5 bases at J, leaving 18 bases unmatched. The CDR3 sequence: CASRERASGSLTRETQYF. DNA of the CDR3: TGTGCCAGCAGGGAGAGGGCTAGCGGGAGCCTAACCCGGGAGACCCAGTACTTC.

This clonotype has ten or more counts. The gene calls are TRBV28 and TRBJ1-1, with 7 bases identical to TRBD1. J gave up 11 bases and V 6 bases, and 6 bases lay outside the gene matches. The CDR3 is made up of 11 amino acids. Germline CDR1 MDHEN, CDR2 SYDVKM. In DNA form, the CDR3 reads TGTGCCAGCAGCTTAAGGGGGCCGGCTTTCTTT. Protein: CASSLRGPAFF.

This clonotype has ten or more counts. This chain uses TRBV28 with TRBJ2-1; the match to TRBD2 covers 8 bases. Germline V gene data show CDR1 as MDHEN and CDR2 as SYDVKM. Trimming cost V 6 bases and J 8 bases; bases outside gene matches: 15. There are 16 residues in the CDR3. The DNA for the CDR3 is TGTGCCAGCAGCCCCATCCCCAGCGGGAGTATATATGAGCAGTTCTTC. Protein: CASSPIPSGSIYEQFF.

This clonotype was picked up many times. The chain carries TRBV7-3 and TRBJ2-1; D perhaps matches TRBD2 (6 bases). This CDR3 region has 14 residues. Trimming cost V 5 bases and J 7 bases, with 15 bases left between them. The germline CDR1 and CDR2 sequences are SGHTA and FQGTGA. In nucleotides, the CDR3 is TGTGCCAGCAGCCCGGGAGCAGGACAAAATGAGCAGTTCTTC. This encodes CASSPGAGQNEQFF.